This T cell receptor (beta chain) comes out of a study of T-cell memory formation after mild COVID-19. About the research overall: Largely, TCR clusters stayed within a single donor.

Study-wide points: That cross-reactive memory joined was suggested by some responding clones appearing in pre-infection memory. Contracting CD8+ clones were enriched in EMRA, CD4+ mainly in CM and EM.

Barcoded TCR alpha and TCR beta cDNA libraries with UMIs came from 5'RACE using constant-segment primers. MiXCR was run by TCRdb on the 5' RACE reads, yielding one entry per CDR3 protein. The sample has approximately 350,000 distinct CDR3 sequences, around 13% seen once. Trimming removed 3 bases at V and 11 bases at J, with 12 bases between. Germline lookup yields CDR1 SEHNR and CDR2 FQNEAQ (reference sequence). The CDR3 totals 12 residues. This clonotype has a count of ten or more. The target antigen is unknown. This chain connects TRBV7-9 to TRBJ2-3; a weak D match, TRBD2 (6 bases). The TCR was taken from a man younger than 35 who had mild COVID-19 (a few samples of this study predate the infection). Cell type and time point are not known. The sequenced sample was PBMCs or a T cell subset sorted from them (not recorded which). This CDR3 is CASSLDSGRQYF. CDR3 nucleotide sequence: TGTGCCAGCAGCTTGGACTCCGGGAGGCAGTATTTT.